This T cell receptor (beta chain) is from a study of cytomegalovirus exposure and HLA in healthy donors. Concerning this clone itself: Its matching antigen is unknown.

Samples came from healthy bone marrow donors. A multiplex PCR was run with 60 Vbeta primers and 13 Jbeta primers. Clones were sequenced by immunoSEQ multiplex PCR, and TCRdb holds only the in-frame ones, with some missing. The sample's table shows 150,000 to 200,000 clones. Study observations and caveats: Most observed TCR sequences were rare, whereas some public TCRs were detected in many donors.

V dropped 4 bases and J dropped 0; count of bases not matched to a gene: 1. The germline V gene has CDR1 SGHNT and CDR2 YYREEE (reference sequence). The CDR3 covers 15 residues. This clonotype originated in a woman between 18 and 29 years old in good health and CMV-seropositive. The sequenced material came from PBMCs. The chain links TRBV5-4 to TRBJ2-6, with 7 bases identical to TRBD1. In DNA form, the CDR3 reads TGTGCCAGCAGCGGACAGGACTCTGGGGCCAACGTCCTGACTTTC. This gives the protein CASSGQDSGANVLTF.